The following is a T cell receptor beta chain sequence with its context. V lost 0 bases, J lost 6 bases, and 5 bases stayed unmatched. The CDR3 has 15 residues. Germline CDR1 is SGDLS and CDR2 is YYNGEE. The data were obtained in a study of blood T cell repertoires in COVID-19. Clones were sequenced by immunoSEQ multiplex PCR, and TCRdb holds only the in-frame ones, with some missing. Among hundreds of thousands of clones, roughly four fifths were seen once, and the ten largest hold under 2%. The TCR originated in a woman of 80 years or more with acute or convalescent COVID-19. The specimen sequenced was peripheral blood. The chain employs TRBV9 and TRBJ1-4; 7 bases are shared with TRBD1. The CDR3 sequence is CASSVERGQDEKLFF. The CDR3 DNA follows: TGTGCCAGCAGCGTAGAGAGGGGGCAGGATGAAAAACTGTTTTTT.